The T cell receptor beta chain described here comes from a study of T cells in Graves' hyperthyroidism and ophthalmopathy. The CDR3 has 12 residues. Unmatched junction bases numbered 3, after V lost 5 bases and J lost 5 bases. The V gene's germline CDR1 is SGHTA and CDR2 FQGNSA. From RNA transcripts, TCR beta CDR3 regions were amplified. The HTBI set primed first-round TCR CDR3 RT-PCR. TCRdb reprocessed the multiplex PCR reads with MiXCR, giving one entry per CDR3 protein. The table includes hundreds of thousands of distinct CDR3 sequences, 13% to 15% detected once. In regard to this clonotype: Its specificity is unknown.

Individuals with ophthalmopathy presented a Clinical Activity Score of at least 3, a NOSPECS grade of at least 4 and a duration under 3 months. From 9 to 10 ml of fresh peripheral blood, PBMCs were isolated. Whole-study results and caveats: Onset of ophthalmopathy came a median about 6.5 months after the model predicted it. Through a model of 13 V-J features, ophthalmopathy was separated from stable hyperthyroidism.

The genes are TRBV7-2 and TRBJ2-7, with 7 bases that match TRBD2. The specimen sequenced was blood. This sequence was found in a woman aged 50 to 65 with Graves' ophthalmopathy. This CDR3 is CASSTSVNEQYF. The CDR3 DNA sequence: TGTGCCAGCAGCACTAGCGTCAACGAGCAGTACTTC. Supplemented by reference TRBV7-2 and TRBJ2-7, the full variable domain reads GAGVSQSPSNKVTEKGKDVELRCDPISGHTALYWYRQSLGQGLEFLIYFQGNSAPDKSGLPSDRFSAERTGGSVSTLTIQRTQQEDSAVYLCASSTSVNEQYFGPGTRLTVT.